This T cell receptor beta chain was retrieved from a study of T cell responses to AZD1222 COVID-19 vaccine. On this clone itself: Its antigen is not identified.

General study results and limits: Unmutated variant regions are reportedly targeted by nearly half of spike-specific TCRs.

The protocol was immunoSEQ multiplex PCR, while the TCRdb copy is restricted to in-frame clones and leaves out a portion. Altogether around 96,000 clones are present, around 84% being singletons, with the ten largest covering 5.6%. This CDR3 is 13 amino acids long. CDR1 is LNHDA, CDR2 SQIVND, per germline (reference sequence). Trimming shortened V by 6 bases and J by 6 bases, and 12 bases separated the two germline ends. This specimen was peripheral blood, taken 28 days after the second AZD1222 dose. This TCR was recovered from an adult who received the AZD1222 COVID-19 vaccine. V is TRBV19 and J is TRBJ1-5; D call uncertain. The CDR3 bases are TGTGCCAGTAGCCCAGCGGTACGTCAGCCCCAGCATTTT. This sequence encodes CASSPAVRQPQHF.